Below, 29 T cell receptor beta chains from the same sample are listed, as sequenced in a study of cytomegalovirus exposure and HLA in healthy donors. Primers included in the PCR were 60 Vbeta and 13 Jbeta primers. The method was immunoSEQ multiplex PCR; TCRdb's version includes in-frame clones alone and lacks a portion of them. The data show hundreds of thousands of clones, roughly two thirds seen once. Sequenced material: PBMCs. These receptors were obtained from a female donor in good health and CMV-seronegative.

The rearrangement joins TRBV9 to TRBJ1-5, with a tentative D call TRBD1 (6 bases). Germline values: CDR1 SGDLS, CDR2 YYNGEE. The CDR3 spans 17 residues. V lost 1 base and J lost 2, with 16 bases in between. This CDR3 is CASSVHRVKIRNQPQHF. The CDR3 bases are TGTGCCAGCAGCGTACACAGGGTAAAGATCCGCAATCAGCCCCAGCATTTT.

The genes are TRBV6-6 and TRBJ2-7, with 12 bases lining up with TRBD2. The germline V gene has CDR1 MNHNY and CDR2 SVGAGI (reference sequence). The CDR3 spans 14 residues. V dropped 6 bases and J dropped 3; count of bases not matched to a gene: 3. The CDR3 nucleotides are TGTGCCAGCAGCCCGACTAGCGGGAGCTACGAGCAGTACTTC. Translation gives CASSPTSGSYEQYF.

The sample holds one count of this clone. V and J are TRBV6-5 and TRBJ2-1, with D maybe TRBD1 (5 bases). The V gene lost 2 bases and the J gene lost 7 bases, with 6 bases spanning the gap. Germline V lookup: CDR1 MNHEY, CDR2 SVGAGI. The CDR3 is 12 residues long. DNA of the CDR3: TGTGCCAGCAGTTACGGGGCGAATGAGCAGTTCTTC. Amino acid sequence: CASSYGANEQFF.

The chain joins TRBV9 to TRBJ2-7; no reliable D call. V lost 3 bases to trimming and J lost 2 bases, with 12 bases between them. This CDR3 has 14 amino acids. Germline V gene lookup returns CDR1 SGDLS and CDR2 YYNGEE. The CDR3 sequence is CASSATDLAYEQYF. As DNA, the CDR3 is TGTGCCAGCAGCGCCACCGACCTAGCCTACGAGCAGTACTTC.

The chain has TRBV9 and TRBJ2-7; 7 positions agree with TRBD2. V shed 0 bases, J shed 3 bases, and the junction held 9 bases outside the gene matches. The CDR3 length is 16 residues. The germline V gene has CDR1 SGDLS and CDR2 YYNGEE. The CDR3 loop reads CASSVGSLAAYYEQYF. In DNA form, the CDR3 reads TGTGCCAGCAGCGTAGGTAGTCTAGCGGCCTACTACGAGCAGTACTTC.

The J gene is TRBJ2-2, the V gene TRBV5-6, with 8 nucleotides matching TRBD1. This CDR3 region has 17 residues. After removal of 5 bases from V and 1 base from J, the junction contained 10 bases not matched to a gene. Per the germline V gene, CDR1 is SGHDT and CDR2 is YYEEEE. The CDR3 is CASRKTVDRGNTGELFF. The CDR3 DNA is TGTGCCAGCAGAAAAACCGTAGACAGGGGGAACACCGGGGAGCTGTTTTTT.

The CDR3 sequence is CASSGGTGGSYEQYF. The CDR3 nucleotides are TGTGCCAGCAGCGGCGGGACAGGGGGCTCCTACGAGCAGTACTTC. The chain carries TRBV13 and TRBJ2-7, with 11 bases fitting TRBD1. Germline values: CDR1 PRHDT, CDR2 FYEKMQ (reference sequence). The V segment lost 5 bases and the J segment 0 bases; nucleotides outside the gene matches: 3. The CDR3 is 15 residues long.

The CDR3 loop reads CASSLGTGGEETQYF. CDR3 bases: TGCGCCAGCAGCCTAGGGACAGGGGGCGAAGAGACCCAGTACTTC. V and J are TRBV4-1 and TRBJ2-5, with 12 nucleotides matching TRBD1. Trimming took 4 bases from V and 3 from J; bases not matched to a gene: 3. From germline, CDR1 is MGHRA and CDR2 YSYEKL. The CDR3 length is 15 residues.

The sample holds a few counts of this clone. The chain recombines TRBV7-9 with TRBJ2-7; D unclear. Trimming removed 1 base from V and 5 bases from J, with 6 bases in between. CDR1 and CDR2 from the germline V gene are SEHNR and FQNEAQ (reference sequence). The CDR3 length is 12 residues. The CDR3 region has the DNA TGTGCCAGCAGCTTAGTAGTCCACGAGCAGTACTTC. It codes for CASSLVVHEQYF.

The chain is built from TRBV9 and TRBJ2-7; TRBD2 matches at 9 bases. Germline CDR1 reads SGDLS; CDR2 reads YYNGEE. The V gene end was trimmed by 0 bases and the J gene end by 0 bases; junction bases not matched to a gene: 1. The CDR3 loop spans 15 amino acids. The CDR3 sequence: CASSVGSGSSYEQYF. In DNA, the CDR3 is TGTGCCAGCAGCGTAGGTAGCGGGAGCTCCTACGAGCAGTACTTC.

The chain's CDR3 is CASTGSLYEQYF. CDR3 in DNA: TGTGCCTCGACGGGGTCTTTGTACGAGCAGTACTTC. V is TRBV28 and J is TRBJ2-7; tentative D call: TRBD2 (5 bases). The CDR3 is 12 residues long. Germline assignment: CDR1 MDHEN and CDR2 SYDVKM. V was clipped by 11 bases and J by 4 bases, with 15 bases between them.

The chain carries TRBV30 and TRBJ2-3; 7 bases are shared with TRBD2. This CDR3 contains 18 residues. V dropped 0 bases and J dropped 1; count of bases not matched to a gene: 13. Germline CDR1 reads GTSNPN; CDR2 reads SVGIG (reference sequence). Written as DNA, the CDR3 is TGTGCCTGGAGTGTCCCCTTCCGGGACTACCTACGCACAGATACGCAGTATTTT. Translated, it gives CAWSVPFRDYLRTDTQYF.

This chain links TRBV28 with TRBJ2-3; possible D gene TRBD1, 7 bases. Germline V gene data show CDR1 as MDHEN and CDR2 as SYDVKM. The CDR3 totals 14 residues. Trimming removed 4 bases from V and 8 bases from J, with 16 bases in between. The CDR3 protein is CASSSPGDSRTQYF. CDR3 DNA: TGTGCCAGCAGTTCCCCGGGGGACAGTCGTACGCAGTATTTT.

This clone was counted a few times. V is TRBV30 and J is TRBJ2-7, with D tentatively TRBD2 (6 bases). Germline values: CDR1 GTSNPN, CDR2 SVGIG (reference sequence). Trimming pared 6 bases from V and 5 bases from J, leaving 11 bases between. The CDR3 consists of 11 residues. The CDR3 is CACQLADEQYF. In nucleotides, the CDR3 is TGTGCCTGCCAACTAGCAGACGAGCAGTACTTC.

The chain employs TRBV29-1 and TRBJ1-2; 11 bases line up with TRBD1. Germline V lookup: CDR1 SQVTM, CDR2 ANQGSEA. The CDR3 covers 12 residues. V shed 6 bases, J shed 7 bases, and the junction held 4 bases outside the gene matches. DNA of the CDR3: TGCAGCGTCGGACAGGGGGCACCTGGCTACACCTTC. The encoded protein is CSVGQGAPGYTF.

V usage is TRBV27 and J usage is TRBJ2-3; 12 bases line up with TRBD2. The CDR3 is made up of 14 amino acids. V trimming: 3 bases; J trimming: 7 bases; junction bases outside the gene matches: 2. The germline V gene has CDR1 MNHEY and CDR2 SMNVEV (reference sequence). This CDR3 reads CASSLGLAGYTQYF. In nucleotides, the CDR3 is TGTGCCAGCAGTTTGGGACTAGCGGGTTATACGCAGTATTTT.

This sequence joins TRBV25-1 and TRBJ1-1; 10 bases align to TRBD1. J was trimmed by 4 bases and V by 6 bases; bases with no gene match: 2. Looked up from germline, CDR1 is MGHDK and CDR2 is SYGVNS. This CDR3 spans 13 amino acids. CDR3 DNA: TGTGCCAGCAGGGGACAGGGGCTCACTGAAGCTTTCTTT. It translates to CASRGQGLTEAFF.

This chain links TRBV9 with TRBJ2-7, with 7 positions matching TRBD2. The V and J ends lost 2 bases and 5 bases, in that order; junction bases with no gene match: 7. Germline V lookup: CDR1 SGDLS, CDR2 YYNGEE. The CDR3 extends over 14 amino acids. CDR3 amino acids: CASSVNSGFDEQYF. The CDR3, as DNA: TGTGCCAGCAGCGTGAATAGCGGGTTTGACGAGCAGTACTTC.

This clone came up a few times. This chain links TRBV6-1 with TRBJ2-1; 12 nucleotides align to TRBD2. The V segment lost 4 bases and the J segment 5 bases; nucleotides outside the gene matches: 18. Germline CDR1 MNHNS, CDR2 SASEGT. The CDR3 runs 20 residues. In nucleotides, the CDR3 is TGTGCCAGCAGTGTCTATCGACTAGCGGGAGTTGACCGGCGGAACAATGAGCAGTTCTTC. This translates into CASSVYRLAGVDRRNNEQFF.

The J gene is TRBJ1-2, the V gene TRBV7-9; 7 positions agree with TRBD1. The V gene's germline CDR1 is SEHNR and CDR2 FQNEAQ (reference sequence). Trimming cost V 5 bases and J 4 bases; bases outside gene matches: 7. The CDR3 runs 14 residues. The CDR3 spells CASSPGTDFYGYTF. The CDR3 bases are TGTGCCAGCAGCCCGGGGACAGACTTCTATGGCTACACCTTC. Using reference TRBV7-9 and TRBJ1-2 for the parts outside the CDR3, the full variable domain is DTGVSQNPRHKITKRGQNVTFRCDPISEHNRLYWYRQTLGQGPEFLTYFQNEAQLEKSRLLSDRFSAERPKGSFSTLEIQRTEQGDSAMYLCASSPGTDFYGYTFGSGTRLTVV.

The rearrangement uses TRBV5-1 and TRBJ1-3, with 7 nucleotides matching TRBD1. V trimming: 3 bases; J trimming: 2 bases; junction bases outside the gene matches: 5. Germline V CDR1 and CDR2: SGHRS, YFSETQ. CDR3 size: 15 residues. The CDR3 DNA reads TGCGCCAGCAGCTGGTCGACAGGGACTGGAAACACCATATATTTT. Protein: CASSWSTGTGNTIYF.

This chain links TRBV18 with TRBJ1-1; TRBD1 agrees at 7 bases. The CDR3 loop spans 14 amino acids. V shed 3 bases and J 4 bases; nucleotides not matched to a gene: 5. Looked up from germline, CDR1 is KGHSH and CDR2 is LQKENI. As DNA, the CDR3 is TGTGCCAGCTCACCTCCATACAGGGGCACTGAAGCTTTCTTT. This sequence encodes CASSPPYRGTEAFF.

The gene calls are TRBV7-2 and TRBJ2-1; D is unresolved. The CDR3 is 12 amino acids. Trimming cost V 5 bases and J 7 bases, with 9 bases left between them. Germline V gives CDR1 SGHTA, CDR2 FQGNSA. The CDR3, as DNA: TGTGCCAGCAGCCCAAACACAAATGAGCAGTTCTTC. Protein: CASSPNTNEQFF.

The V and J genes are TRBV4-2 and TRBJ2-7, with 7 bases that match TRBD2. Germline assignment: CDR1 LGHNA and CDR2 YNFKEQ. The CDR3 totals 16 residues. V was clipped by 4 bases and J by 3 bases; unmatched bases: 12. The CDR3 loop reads CASSLTEASGYYEQYF. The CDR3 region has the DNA TGTGCCAGCAGCCTTACAGAGGCTAGCGGATACTACGAGCAGTACTTC.

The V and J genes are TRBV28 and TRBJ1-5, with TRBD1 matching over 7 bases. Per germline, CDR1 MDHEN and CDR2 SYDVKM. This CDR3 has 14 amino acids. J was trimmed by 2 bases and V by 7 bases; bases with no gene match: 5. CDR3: CASIRGQGNQPQHF. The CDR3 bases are TGTGCCAGCATAAGAGGACAGGGCAATCAGCCCCAGCATTTT.

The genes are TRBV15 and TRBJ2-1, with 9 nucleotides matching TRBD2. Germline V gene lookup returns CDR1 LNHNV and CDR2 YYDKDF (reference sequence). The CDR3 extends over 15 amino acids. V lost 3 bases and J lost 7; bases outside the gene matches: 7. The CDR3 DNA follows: TGTGCCACCAGCAGGAGGGCGGGAGGGGTTAATGAGCAGTTCTTC. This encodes CATSRRAGGVNEQFF.

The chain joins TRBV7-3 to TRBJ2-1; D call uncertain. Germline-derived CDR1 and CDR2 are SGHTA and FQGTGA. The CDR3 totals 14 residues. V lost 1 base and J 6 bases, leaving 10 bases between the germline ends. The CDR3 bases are TGTGCCAGCAGCTTAAGTACTACTATCAATGAGCAGTTCTTC. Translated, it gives CASSLSTTINEQFF. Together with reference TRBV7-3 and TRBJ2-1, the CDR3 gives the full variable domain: GAGVSQTPSNKVTEKGKYVELRCDPISGHTALYWYRQSLGQGPEFLIYFQGTGAADDSGLPNDRFFAVRPEGSVSTLKIQRTERGDSAVYLCASSLSTTINEQFFGPGTRLTVL.

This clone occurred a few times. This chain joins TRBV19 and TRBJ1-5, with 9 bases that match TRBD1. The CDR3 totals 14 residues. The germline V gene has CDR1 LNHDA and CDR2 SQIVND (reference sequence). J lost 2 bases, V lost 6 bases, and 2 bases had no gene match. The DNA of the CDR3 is TGTGCCAGTAGACAGGGGGCTGGCAATCAGCCCCAGCATTTT. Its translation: CASRQGAGNQPQHF.

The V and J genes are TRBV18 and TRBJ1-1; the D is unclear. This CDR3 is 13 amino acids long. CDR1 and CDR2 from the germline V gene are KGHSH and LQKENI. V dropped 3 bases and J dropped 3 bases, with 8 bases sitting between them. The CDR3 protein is CASSPSVDTEAFF. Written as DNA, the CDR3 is TGTGCCAGCTCACCCTCAGTGGACACTGAAGCTTTCTTT.